What follows is one T cell receptor beta chain and its context. These data come from a study of blood T cell repertoires in COVID-19. Sequencing used immunoSEQ multiplex PCR; TCRdb keeps in-frame clones, though not all of them. The table includes approximately 260,000 clones, roughly 87% detected once. This CDR3 region has 14 residues. V lost 3 bases to trimming and J lost 0 bases, with 9 bases between them. Looked up from germline, CDR1 is LNHDA and CDR2 is SQIVND (reference sequence). This sequence joins TRBV19 and TRBJ2-7, with a tentative D call TRBD1 (5 bases). This TCR was recovered from a woman aged 40 to 55 who had recovered from COVID-19. The sample comprised peripheral blood. The chain's CDR3 is CASSMGRTSYEQYF. The CDR3 DNA follows: TGTGCCAGTAGTATGGGGCGGACCTCCTACGAGCAGTACTTC.